This T cell receptor (beta chain) was found in a study of blood T cell repertoires in COVID-19. The CDR3 extends over 13 amino acids. With V trimmed by 5 bases and J by 5 bases, 5 bases remained unmatched. Germline lookup yields CDR1 SGHTA and CDR2 FQGNSA. The table came from immunoSEQ multiplex PCR; TCRdb's copy has only in-frame clones and leaves some out. The repertoire holds roughly 8,600 clones, around 84% seen once, with around 9.6% in the top ten. Sequencing input: peripheral blood. The TCR was taken from a human donor in a cohort sampled during active COVID-19. The V gene is TRBV7-2, the J gene TRBJ2-7, with 8 positions matching TRBD2. The CDR3 protein is CASSRQRGNEQYF. CDR3 coding DNA: TGTGCCAGCAGCCGCCAGCGGGGGAACGAGCAGTACTTC. Variable domain in full (rest from reference TRBV7-2 and TRBJ2-7): GAGVSQSPSNKVTEKGKDVELRCDPISGHTALYWYRQSLGQGLEFLIYFQGNSAPDKSGLPSDRFSAERTGGSVSTLTIQRTQQEDSAVYLCASSRQRGNEQYFGPGTRLTVT.